This T cell receptor beta chain emerged from a study of T cell changes during pregnancy in multiple sclerosis (dated by TCRdb to between 2019 and 2020). With respect to the entire study: The study looked at changes in the T cell repertoire across pregnancy in women with multiple sclerosis.

As for this clone: Its binding antigen is unknown. No much larger clone is present one base from it, and per-base qualities are unavailable.

The receptor library was made with the immunoSEQ multiplex PCR assay. TCRdb holds this immuneACCESS table with in-frame rearrangements only. Some clones are missing; in checked studies, unresolved V genes explain under half, and the rest has no known cause. The sample table records over 30,000 clones; about 93% of these occur just once. The ten biggest clones cover approximately 0.67% of the sample. Germline trimming: 7 bases from V, 11 bases from J; junction bases outside gene matches: 8. The CDR3 measures 11 amino acids from cysteine to phenylalanine. The DNA shown is the 33-base CDR3, in frame from base 1. Via the germline V gene (reference sequence), CDR1 is DFQATT and CDR2 SNEGSKA.

The sequence links TRBV20-1 to TRBJ1-5; TRBD1 agrees with 7 junctional bases. The receptor's source is a female donor in good health, enrolled as a control in a pregnancy study. This specimen was CD4+ T cells from peripheral blood mononuclear cells, taken in the second trimester of pregnancy. The DNA sequence is TGCAGTGTTTTACCGGGACAGACCCAGCATTTT. This codes for CSVLPGQTQHF.